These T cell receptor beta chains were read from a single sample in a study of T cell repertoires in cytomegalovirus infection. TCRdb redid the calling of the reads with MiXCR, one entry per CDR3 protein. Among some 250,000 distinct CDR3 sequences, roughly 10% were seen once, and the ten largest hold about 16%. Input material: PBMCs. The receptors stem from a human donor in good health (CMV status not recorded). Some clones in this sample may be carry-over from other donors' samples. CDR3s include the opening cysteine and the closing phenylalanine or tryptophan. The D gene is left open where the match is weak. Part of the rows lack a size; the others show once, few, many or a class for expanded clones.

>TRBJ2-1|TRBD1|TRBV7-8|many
CASSSTGTGYNEQFF
TGTGCCAGCAGCTCCACCGGGACAGGCTACAATGAGCAGTTCTTC
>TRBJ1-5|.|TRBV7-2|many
CASSLEQKGGNNHQPQHF
TGTGCCAGCAGCTTAGAACAAAAAGGAGGAAATAATCATCAGCCCCAGCATTTT
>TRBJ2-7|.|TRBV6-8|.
CASSYTRLGIPYEQYF
TGTGCCAGCAGTTACACACGACTAGGTATCCCCTACGAGCAGTACTTC
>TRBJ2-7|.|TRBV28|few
CASSLREQYF
TGTGCCAGCAGTTTACGCGAGCAGTACTTC
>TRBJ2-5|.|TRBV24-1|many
CATSDLGGGQETQYF
TGTGCCACCAGTGATTTAGGCGGCGGCCAAGAGACCCAGTACTTC
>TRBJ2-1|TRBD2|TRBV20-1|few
CSANRLAEFNEQFF
TGCAGTGCTAACCGACTAGCGGAGTTCAATGAGCAGTTCTTC
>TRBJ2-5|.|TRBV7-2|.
CASSLSQGVPETQYF
TGTGCCAGCAGCTTAAGTCAAGGGGTTCCGGAGACCCAGTACTTC
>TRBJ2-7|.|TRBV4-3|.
CASSLFPGDEQYF
TGCGCCAGCAGCCTCTTCCCGGGGGACGAGCAGTACTTC
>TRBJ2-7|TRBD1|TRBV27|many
CASSLRGTGTYEQYF
TGTGCCAGCAGTTTAAGGGGGACAGGGACCTACGAGCAGTACTTC
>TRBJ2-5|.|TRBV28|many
CASTHGGQGEETQYF
TGTGCCAGCACCCACGGGGGGCAGGGGGAAGAGACCCAGTACTTC
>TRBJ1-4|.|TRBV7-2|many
CASSLVSSGTNEKLFF
TGTGCCAGCAGCTTAGTTTCGTCTGGGACTAATGAAAAACTGTTTTTT
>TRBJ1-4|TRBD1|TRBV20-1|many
CSASRGQGGEKLFF
TGCAGTGCTAGTCGCGGACAGGGTGGCGAAAAACTGTTTTTT
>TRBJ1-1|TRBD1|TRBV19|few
CASRRNRGVNTEAFF
TGTGCCAGTAGGCGGAACAGGGGCGTTAACACTGAAGCTTTCTTT
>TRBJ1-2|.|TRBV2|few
CASRPGTPGGYTF
TGTGCCAGCAGGCCCGGGACGCCTGGAGGCTACACCTTC
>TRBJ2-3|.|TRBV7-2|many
CASTPWGGGVDTQYF
TGTGCCAGCACCCCGTGGGGGGGGGGCGTAGATACGCAGTATTTT
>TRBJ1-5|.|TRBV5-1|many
CASSLGAVRAGGQPQHF
TGCGCCAGCAGCTTGGGGGCCGTTCGGGCCGGAGGTCAGCCCCAGCATTTT
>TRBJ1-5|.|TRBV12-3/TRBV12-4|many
CASRLDKGNQPQHF
TGTGCCAGCAGACTTGACAAGGGCAATCAGCCCCAGCATTTT
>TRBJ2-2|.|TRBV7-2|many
CASSLWSSETGELFF
TGTGCCAGCAGCTTATGGTCTAGCGAAACCGGGGAGCTGTTTTTT
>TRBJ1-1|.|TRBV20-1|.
CSAFTQVLNTEAFF
TGCAGTGCTTTTACACAGGTTCTGAACACTGAAGCTTTCTTT
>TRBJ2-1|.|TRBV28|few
CASSFENNEQFF
TGTGCCAGCAGTTTTGAAAACAATGAGCAGTTCTTC
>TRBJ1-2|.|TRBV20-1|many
CSARSGRADGYTF
TGCAGTGCTAGATCCGGCAGGGCGGATGGCTACACCTTC
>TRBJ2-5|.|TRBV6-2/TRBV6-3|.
CASSKKETQYF
TGTGCCAGCAGTAAGAAAGAGACCCAGTACTTC
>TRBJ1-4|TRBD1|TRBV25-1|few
CASSTYRGATNEKLFF
TGTGCCAGCAGTACCTACAGGGGGGCAACTAATGAAAAACTGTTTTTT
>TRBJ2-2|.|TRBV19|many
CASKFDGGKNTGELFF
TGTGCCAGTAAGTTTGATGGCGGAAAGAACACCGGGGAGCTGTTTTTT
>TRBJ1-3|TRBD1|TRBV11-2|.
CASSFKFPGQGGNTIYF
TGTGCCAGCAGCTTCAAATTCCCGGGACAGGGCGGAAACACCATATATTTT
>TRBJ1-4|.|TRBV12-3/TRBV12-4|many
CASSLGGKKLFF
TGTGCCAGCAGTTTAGGGGGTAAAAAACTGTTTTTT
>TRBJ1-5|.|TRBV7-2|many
CASSLAWGAGQPQHF
TGTGCCAGCAGCCTAGCCTGGGGGGCAGGTCAGCCCCAGCATTTT
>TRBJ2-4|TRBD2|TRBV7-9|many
CASSRTGLANIQYF
TGTGCCAGCAGCCGTACGGGACTAGCAAACATTCAGTACTTC
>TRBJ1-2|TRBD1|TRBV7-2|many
CASSPDRGQVGYTF
TGTGCCAGCAGCCCGGACAGGGGGCAGGTTGGCTACACCTTC
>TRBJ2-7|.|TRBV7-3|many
CASSLSGGGEQYF
TGTGCCAGCAGCTTAAGCGGTGGTGGGGAGCAGTACTTC
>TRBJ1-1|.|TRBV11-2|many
CASSLDRGRRRGNTEAFF
TGTGCCAGCAGCTTAGATAGGGGCCGACGGAGAGGGAACACTGAAGCTTTCTTT
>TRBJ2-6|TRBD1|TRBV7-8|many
CASSLDRQTSSGANVLTF
TGTGCCAGCAGCTTGGACAGGCAAACCAGCTCTGGGGCCAACGTCCTGACTTTC
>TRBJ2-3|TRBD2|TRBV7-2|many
CASSSTSGDGDTQYF
TGTGCCAGCAGCTCCACTAGCGGGGATGGAGATACGCAGTATTTT
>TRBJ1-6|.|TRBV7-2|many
CASSLNPSGAFAPLHF
TGTGCCAGCAGCTTAAACCCCTCAGGGGCCTTTGCACCCCTCCACTTT
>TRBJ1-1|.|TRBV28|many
CASSPGTQNTEAFF
TGTGCCAGCAGTCCCGGGACCCAGAACACTGAAGCTTTCTTT
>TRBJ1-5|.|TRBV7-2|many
CASSFYQQGEPQHF
TGTGCCAGCAGCTTTTATCAACAAGGGGAGCCCCAGCATTTT
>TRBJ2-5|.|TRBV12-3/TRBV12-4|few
CASAASASNQETQYF
TGTGCCAGCGCCGCCTCCGCGAGCAACCAAGAGACCCAGTACTTC
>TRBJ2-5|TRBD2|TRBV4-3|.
CASSQDRAGGQETQYF
TGCGCCAGCAGCCAAGATCGAGCGGGGGGCCAAGAGACCCAGTACTTC
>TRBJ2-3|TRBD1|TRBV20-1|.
CSAKGAANPQYF
TGCAGTGCTAAGGGGGCGGCAAACCCGCAGTATTTT
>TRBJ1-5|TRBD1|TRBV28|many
CASSLADRGGHF
TGTGCCAGCAGTTTAGCGGACAGGGGTGGGCATTTT
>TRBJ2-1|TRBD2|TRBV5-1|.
CASSGGGTSGYNEQFF
TGCGCCAGCAGCGGGGGGGGGACTAGCGGATACAATGAGCAGTTCTTC
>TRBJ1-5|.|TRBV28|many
CASSITGSVQPQHF
TGTGCCAGCAGTATCACAGGGAGTGTTCAGCCCCAGCATTTT
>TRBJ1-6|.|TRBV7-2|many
CASSLEYDSPLHF
TGTGCCAGCAGCTTAGAGTATGATTCACCCCTCCACTTT
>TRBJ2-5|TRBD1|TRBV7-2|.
CASRRTGVMETQYF
TGTGCCAGCCGTCGGACAGGGGTGATGGAGACCCAGTACTTC